The present T cell receptor (beta chain) was sequenced within a study of OX40 agonist ivuxolimab in advanced cancers. Study-level background: Every 2 weeks, ivuxolimab was infused into the patients intravenously at between 0.01 and 10 mg/kg. Study observations and caveats: Clones of CD4+ and CD8+ blood T cells grew by week 6 at doses of 0.1 to 3.0 mg/kg.

Profiling relied on immunoSEQ multiplex PCR, and the TCRdb table lists in-frame clones only, not all of them. The sample includes around 46,000 clones, roughly four fifths of them seen just once. This clone is labeled medium-sized. The antigen is undetermined. CDR3 length: 14 residues. From germline, CDR1 is SGHVS and CDR2 FQNEAQ. Between the trimmed V and J ends, which lost 2 bases and 2 bases, there was a span of 7 bases. Sequenced here: CD4+ or CD8+ T cells sorted from blood, sampled in a trial of the OX40 agonist ivuxolimab. The TCR comes from an adult with an advanced solid tumor such as melanoma, head and neck, liver or kidney cancer. The chain recombines TRBV7-8 with TRBJ1-3; D may be TRBD1 (5 bases). The CDR3 region has the DNA TGTGCCAGCAGCTTACCAGGGACTGGAAACACCATATATTTT. It translates to CASSLPGTGNTIYF.